This TCR beta chain emerged from a study of blood T cells in healthy people across ages. About the research overall: Template switching picked up about one barcoded beta molecule for each two T cells.

This clonotype was observed a few times. Each donor supplied approximately 10 milliliters of peripheral blood. The length of the CDR3 is 14 residues. V was clipped by 4 bases and J by 7 bases; unmatched bases: 6. A second PCR of about 6 to 12 cycles used a sample-barcoded 5' primer and a J-beta primer mix. All samples yielded 2.5 million or more CDR3-containing paired-end reads. TCRdb processed the 5' RACE reads anew with MiXCR; each CDR3 protein has one entry. The sample has 1.5 million to 2 million distinct CDR3 sequences, roughly 30% seen once. The chain links TRBV12-3 or TRBV12-4 to TRBJ2-1; TRBD2 matches 8 bases. Sequenced sample: blood. The clonotype comes from a woman in her twenties or thirties in good health. The chain's CDR3 is CASSSGTSRNEQFF. In DNA form, the CDR3 reads TGTGCCAGCAGTTCGGGGACTAGTAGGAATGAGCAGTTCTTC.